This TCR beta chain was recovered during a study of T cells in women clearing cervical HPV infection. Looking at the study overall: Control women cleared a single incident HPV16 infection within 12 months. Blood came at first lesion visit for cases, post-clearance for controls.

Overall study results and limits: TRBV6-7 abundance was lower in cases than controls (0.11% versus 0.16%).

In terms of frequency, this clone is medium-sized. Its antigen is unknown. The CDR3 end falls 3 residues outside the read, so it is completed with the germline J gene. The CDR3 runs 13 residues. In germline, CDR1 is DFQATT, CDR2 SNEGSKA (reference sequence). Here immunoSEQ multiplex PCR was the method, and the copy in TCRdb shows in-frame clones only, minus some. The table lists about 23,000 clones. The receptor's source is a woman aged 18-70 years with a cervical HPV16 infection that either progressed to CIN3+ or cleared (not recorded which). The rearrangement uses TRBV20-1 and TRBJ1-2; possible D gene TRBD1, 6 bases. Material for sequencing was blood buffy coat. The CDR3 sequence is CSVVRGASKDYTF. Incomplete CDR3 DNA: TGCAGTGTAGTACGGGGGGCGAGTAAAGAC.